Sequencing of this T cell receptor (beta chain) was carried out in a study of blood T cell repertoires in COVID-19. Seattle cases were enrolled at active infection and followed longitudinally. This CDR3 spans 13 amino acids. The V gene's germline CDR1 is SGHTA and CDR2 FQGNSA. V lost 2 bases and J lost 10, with 14 bases in between. Under the authors' procedure: From reference gene primer amplification, estimates of nucleated cell counts were derived. Sequencing was performed with immunoSEQ multiplex PCR; in TCRdb, only in-frame clones are kept and a portion is missing. The V and J calls and clone size come from that table; D and trimming were worked out from the DNA. Seen here are roughly 210,000 clones, around 80% observed once, and the top ten hold over 9.5%.

This chain connects TRBV7-2 to TRBJ1-1; D is undetermined. This sequence was found in a woman of 80 years or more with COVID-19, enrolled during active disease. The source material was peripheral blood. In DNA, the CDR3 is TGTGCCAGCAGCTTAAGTGGCGGCGGCAGAGCTTTCTTT. Translated, it gives CASSLSGGGRAFF.